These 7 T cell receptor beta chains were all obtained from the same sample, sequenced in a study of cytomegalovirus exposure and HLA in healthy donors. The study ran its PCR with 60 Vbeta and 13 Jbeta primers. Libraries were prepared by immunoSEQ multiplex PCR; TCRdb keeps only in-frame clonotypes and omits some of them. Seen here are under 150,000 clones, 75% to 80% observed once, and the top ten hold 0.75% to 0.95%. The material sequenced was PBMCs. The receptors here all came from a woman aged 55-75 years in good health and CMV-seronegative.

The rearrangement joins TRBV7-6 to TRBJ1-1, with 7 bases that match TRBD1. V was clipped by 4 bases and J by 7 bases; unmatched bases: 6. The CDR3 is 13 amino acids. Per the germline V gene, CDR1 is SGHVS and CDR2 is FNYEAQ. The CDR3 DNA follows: TGTGCCAGCAGCTCGACAGGGTTGAGTGAAGCTTTCTTT. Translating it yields CASSSTGLSEAFF.

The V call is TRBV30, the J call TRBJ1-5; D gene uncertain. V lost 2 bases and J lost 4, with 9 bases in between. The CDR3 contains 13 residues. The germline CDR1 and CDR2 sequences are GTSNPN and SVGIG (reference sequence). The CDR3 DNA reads TGTGCCTGGAGTATACGGGAAAATCAGCCCCAGCATTTT. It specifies CAWSIRENQPQHF.

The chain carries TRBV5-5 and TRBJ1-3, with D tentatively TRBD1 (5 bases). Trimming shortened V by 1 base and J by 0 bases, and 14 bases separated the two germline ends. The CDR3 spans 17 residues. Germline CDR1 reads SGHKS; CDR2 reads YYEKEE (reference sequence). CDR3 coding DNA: TGTGCCAGCAGCTTGACTCCGGCGGGGCTCTCTGGAAACACCATATATTTT. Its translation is CASSLTPAGLSGNTIYF.

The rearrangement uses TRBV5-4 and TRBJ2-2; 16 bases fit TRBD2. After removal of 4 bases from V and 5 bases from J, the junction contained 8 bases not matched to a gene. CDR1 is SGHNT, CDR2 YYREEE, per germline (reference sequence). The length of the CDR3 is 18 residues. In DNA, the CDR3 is TGTGCCAGCAGCCCCGGGACTAGCGGGAGGGCACTGACCGGGGAGCTGTTTTTT. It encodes CASSPGTSGRALTGELFF.

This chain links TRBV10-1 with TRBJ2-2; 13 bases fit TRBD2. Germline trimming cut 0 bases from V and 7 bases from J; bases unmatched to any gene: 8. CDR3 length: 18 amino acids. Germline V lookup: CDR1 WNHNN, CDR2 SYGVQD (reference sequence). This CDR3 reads CASSESITSGGEGGELFF. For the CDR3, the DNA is TGCGCCAGCAGTGAGTCGATCACTAGCGGGGGGGAAGGCGGGGAGCTGTTTTTT.

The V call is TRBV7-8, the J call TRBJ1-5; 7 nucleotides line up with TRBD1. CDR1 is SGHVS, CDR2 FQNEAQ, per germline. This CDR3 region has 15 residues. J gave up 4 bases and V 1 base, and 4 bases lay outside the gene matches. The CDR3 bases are TGTGCCAGCAGCTTAGAAGGGGGCGAAAATCAGCCCCAGCATTTT. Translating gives CASSLEGGENQPQHF.

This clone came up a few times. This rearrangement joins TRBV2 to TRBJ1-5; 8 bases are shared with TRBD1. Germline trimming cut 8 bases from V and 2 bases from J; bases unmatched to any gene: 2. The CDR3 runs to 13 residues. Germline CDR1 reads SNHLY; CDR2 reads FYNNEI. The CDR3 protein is CASGQGGNQPQHF. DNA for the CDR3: TGTGCCAGCGGACAGGGCGGCAATCAGCCCCAGCATTTT. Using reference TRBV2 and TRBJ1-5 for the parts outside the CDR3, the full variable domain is EPEVTQTPSHQVTQMGQEVILRCVPISNHLYFYWYRQILGQKVEFLVSFYNNEISEKSEIFDDQFSVERPDGSNFTLKIRSTKLEDSAMYFCASGQGGNQPQHFGDGTRLSIL.